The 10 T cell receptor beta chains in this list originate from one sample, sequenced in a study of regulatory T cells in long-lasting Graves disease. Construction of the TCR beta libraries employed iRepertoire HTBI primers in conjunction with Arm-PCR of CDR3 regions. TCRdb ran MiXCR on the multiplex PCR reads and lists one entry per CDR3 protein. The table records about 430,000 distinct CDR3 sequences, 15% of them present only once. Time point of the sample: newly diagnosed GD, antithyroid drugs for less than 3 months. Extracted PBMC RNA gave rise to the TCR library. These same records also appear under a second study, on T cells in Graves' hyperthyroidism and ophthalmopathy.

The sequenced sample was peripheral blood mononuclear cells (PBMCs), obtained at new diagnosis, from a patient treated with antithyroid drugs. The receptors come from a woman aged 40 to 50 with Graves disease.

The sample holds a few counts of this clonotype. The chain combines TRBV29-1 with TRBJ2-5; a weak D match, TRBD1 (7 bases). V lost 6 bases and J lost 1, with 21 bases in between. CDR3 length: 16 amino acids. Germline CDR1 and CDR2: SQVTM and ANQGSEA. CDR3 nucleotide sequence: TGCAGCGTGGAATGGAGGGGGCGGAGATTCCAAGAGACCCAGTACTTC. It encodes CSVEWRGRRFQETQYF.

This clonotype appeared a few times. CDR3 amino acids: CATSGKTSTDTQYF. CDR3 in DNA: TGTGCCACCAGTGGAAAGACTAGCACAGATACGCAGTATTTT. The chain carries TRBV24-1 and TRBJ2-3; D is unresolved. Trimming took 5 bases from V and 0 from J, leaving 8 bases between them. The CDR3 totals 14 residues. The germline V gene encodes CDR1 KGHDR and CDR2 SFDVKD.

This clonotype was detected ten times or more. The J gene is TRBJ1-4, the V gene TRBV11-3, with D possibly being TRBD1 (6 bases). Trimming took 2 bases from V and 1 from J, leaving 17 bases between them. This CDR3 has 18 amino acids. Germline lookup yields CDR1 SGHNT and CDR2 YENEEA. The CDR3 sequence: CASSLRGAWMETNEKLFF. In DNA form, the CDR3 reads TGTGCCAGCAGCTTACGGGGGGCTTGGATGGAAACTAATGAAAAACTGTTTTTT.

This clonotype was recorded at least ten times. The CDR3 sequence is CASSLRWTALNTEAFF. As DNA, the CDR3 is TGTGCCAGCAGCTTACGCTGGACAGCCTTGAACACTGAAGCTTTCTTT. The rearrangement uses TRBV11-3 and TRBJ1-1, with D possibly TRBD1 on 6 matching bases. This CDR3 comprises 16 residues. The V gene's germline CDR1 is SGHNT and CDR2 YENEEA. The V gene lost 2 bases and the J gene lost 0 bases, with 13 bases spanning the gap.

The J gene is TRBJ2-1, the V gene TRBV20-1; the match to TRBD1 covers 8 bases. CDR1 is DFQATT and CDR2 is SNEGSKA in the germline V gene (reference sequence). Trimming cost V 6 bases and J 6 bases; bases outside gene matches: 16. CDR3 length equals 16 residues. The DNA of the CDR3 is TGCAGTGCCGACAGGGGCCCTCAAAGGAGGAGCAATGAGCAGTTCTTC. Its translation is CSADRGPQRRSNEQFF.

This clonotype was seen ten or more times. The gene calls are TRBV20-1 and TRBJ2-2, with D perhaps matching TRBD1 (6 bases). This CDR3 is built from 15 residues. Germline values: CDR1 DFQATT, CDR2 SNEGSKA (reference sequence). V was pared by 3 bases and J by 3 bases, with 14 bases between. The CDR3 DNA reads TGCAGTGCTAGGGTGACAGGAATAGACACCGGGGAGCTGTTTTTT. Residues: CSARVTGIDTGELFF.

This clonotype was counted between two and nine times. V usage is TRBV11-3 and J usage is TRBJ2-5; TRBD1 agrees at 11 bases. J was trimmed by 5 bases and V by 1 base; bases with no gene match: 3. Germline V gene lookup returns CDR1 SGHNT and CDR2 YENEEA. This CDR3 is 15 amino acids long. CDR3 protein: CASSLGTGGIETQYF. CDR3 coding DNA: TGTGCCAGCAGCTTAGGGACAGGGGGCATTGAGACCCAGTACTTC. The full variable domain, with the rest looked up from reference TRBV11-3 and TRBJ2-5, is EAGVVQSPRYKIIEKKQPVAFWCNPISGHNTLYWYLQNLGQGPELLIRYENEEAVDDSQLPKDRFSAERLKGVDSTLKIQPAELGDSAVYLCASSLGTGGIETQYFGPGTRLLVL.

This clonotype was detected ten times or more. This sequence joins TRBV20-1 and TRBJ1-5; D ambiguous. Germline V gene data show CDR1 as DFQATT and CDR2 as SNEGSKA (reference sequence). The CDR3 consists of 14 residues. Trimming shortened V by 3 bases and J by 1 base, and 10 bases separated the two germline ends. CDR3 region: CSASSQQSNQPQHF. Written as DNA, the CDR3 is TGCAGTGCTAGTAGCCAACAGAGCAATCAGCCCCAGCATTTT.

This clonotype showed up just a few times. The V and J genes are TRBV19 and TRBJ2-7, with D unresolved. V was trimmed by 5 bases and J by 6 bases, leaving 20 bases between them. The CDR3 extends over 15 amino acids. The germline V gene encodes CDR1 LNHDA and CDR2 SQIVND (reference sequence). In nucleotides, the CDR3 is TGTGCCAGTAGTGATAAGACCGCATCTTCAGGCGAGCAGTACTTC. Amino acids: CASSDKTASSGEQYF. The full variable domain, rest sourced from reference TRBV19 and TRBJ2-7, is DGGITQSPKYLFRKEGQNVTLSCEQNLNHDAMYWYRQDPGQGLRLIYYSQIVNDFQKGDIAEGYSVSREKKESFPLTVTSAQKNPTAFYLCASSDKTASSGEQYFGPGTRLTVT.

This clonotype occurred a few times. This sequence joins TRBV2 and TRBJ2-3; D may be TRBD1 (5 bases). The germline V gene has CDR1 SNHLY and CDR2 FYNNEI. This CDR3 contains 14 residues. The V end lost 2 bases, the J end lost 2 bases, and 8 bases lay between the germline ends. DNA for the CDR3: TGTGCCAGCAGTGAACAGGGTCCCACAGATACGCAGTATTTT. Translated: CASSEQGPTDTQYF.